This TCR beta chain derives from a study of radiotherapy plus CTLA-4 blockade in lung cancer. The germline V gene has CDR1 SGHRS and CDR2 YFSETQ. The CDR3 sequence is 13 residues long. Deletions cut 6 bases from V and 0 bases from J, with 9 bases between. Measured with immunoSEQ multiplex PCR; TCRdb has only the in-frame clones, and not every one. This sample has some 60,000 clones; 77% occur once, and the top ten carry 3.5% to 4%. The J gene is TRBJ1-2, the V gene TRBV5-1; the D gene is possibly TRBD1 (5 bases). Material: peripheral blood, obtained from a patient treated with radiotherapy plus ipilimumab. This receptor was obtained from a human donor with non-small cell lung cancer who had a partial response to radiotherapy plus ipilimumab. CDR3 sequence: CASMGGANYGYTF. CDR3 nucleotide sequence: TGCGCCAGCATGGGGGGAGCTAACTATGGCTACACCTTC.